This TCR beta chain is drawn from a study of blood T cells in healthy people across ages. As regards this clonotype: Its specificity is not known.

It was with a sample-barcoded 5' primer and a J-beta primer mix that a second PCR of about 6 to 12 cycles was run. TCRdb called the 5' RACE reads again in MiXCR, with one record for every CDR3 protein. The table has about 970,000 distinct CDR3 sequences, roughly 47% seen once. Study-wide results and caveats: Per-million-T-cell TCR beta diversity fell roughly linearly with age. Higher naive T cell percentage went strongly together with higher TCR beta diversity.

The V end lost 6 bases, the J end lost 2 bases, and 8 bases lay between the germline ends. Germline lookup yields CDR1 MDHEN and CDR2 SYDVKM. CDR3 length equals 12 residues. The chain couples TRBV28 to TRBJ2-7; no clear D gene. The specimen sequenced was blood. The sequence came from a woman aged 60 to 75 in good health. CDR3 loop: CASSDSAYEQYF. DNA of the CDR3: TGTGCCAGCAGCGATTCCGCCTACGAGCAGTACTTC.